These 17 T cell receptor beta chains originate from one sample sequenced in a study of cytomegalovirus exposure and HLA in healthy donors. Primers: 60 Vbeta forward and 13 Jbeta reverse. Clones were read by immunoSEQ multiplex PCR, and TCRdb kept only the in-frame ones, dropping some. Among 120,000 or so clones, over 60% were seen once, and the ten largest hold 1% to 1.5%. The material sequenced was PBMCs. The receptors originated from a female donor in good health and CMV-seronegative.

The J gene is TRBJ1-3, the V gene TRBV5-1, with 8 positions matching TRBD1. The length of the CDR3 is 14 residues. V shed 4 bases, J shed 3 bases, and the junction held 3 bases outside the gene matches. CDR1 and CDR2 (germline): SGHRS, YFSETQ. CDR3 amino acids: CASSPDRGGNTIYF. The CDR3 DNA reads TGCGCCAGCAGCCCTGACAGGGGTGGAAACACCATATATTTT.

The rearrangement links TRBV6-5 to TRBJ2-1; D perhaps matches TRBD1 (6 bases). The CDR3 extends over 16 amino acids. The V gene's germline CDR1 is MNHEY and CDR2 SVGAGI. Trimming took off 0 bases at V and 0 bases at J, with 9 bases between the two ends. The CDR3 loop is CASSYSGASSYNEQFF. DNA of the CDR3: TGTGCCAGCAGTTACTCGGGGGCTAGCTCCTACAATGAGCAGTTCTTC.

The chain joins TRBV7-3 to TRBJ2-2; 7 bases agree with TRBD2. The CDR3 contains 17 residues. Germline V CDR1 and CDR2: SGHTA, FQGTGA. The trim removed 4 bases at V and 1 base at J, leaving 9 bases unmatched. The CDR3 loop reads CASSWSGGGGNTGELFF. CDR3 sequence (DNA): TGTGCCAGCAGCTGGAGTGGTGGCGGGGGGAACACCGGGGAGCTGTTTTTT. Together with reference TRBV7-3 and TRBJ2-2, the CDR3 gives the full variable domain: GAGVSQTPSNKVTEKGKYVELRCDPISGHTALYWYRQSLGQGPEFLIYFQGTGAADDSGLPNDRFFAVRPEGSVSTLKIQRTERGDSAVYLCASSWSGGGGNTGELFFGEGSRLTVL.

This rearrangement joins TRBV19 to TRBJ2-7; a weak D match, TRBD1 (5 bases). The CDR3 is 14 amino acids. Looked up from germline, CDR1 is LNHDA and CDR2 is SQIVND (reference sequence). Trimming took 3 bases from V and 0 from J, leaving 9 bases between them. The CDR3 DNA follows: TGTGCCAGTAGTATTACCGACAGCTCCTACGAGCAGTACTTC. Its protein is CASSITDSSYEQYF.

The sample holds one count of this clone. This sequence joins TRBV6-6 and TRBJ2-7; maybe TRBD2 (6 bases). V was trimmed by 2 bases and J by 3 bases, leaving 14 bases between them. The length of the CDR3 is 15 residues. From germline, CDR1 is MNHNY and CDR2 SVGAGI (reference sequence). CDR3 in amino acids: CASSYPGTGNYEQYF. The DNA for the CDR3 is TGTGCCAGCAGTTACCCCGGGACTGGTAACTACGAGCAGTACTTC.

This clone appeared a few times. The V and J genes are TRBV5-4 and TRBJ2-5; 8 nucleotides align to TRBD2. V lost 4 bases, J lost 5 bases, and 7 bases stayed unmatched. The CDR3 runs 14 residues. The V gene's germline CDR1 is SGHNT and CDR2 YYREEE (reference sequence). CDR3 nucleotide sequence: TGTGCCAGCAGCCTCCGGGGGGGTCGGGAGACCCAGTACTTC. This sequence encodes CASSLRGGRETQYF. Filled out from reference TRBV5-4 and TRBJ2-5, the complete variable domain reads ETGVTQSPTHLIKTRGQQVTLRCSSQSGHNTVSWYQQALGQGPQFIFQYYREEENGRGNFPPRFSGLQFPNYSSELNVNALELDDSALYLCASSLRGGRETQYFGPGTRLLVL.

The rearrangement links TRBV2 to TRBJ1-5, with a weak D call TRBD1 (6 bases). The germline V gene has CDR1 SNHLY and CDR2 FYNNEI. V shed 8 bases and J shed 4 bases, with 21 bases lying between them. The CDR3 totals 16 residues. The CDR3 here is CASRQGHLPLNQPQHF. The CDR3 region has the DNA TGTGCCAGCCGGCAGGGACATCTCCCTCTTAATCAGCCCCAGCATTTT.

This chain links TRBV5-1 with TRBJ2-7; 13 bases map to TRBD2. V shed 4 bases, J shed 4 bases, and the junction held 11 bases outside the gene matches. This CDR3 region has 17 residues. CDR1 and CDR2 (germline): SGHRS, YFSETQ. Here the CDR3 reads CASSEGPGTSGKYEQYF. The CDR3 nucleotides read TGCGCCAGCAGCGAAGGACCCGGGACTAGCGGGAAGTACGAGCAGTACTTC.

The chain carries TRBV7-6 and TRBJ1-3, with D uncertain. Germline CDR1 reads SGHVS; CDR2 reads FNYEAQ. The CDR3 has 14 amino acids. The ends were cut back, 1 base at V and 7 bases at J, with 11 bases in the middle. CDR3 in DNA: TGTGCCAGCAGCTTAGAAGTGGGAGGGAACACCATATATTTT. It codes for CASSLEVGGNTIYF.

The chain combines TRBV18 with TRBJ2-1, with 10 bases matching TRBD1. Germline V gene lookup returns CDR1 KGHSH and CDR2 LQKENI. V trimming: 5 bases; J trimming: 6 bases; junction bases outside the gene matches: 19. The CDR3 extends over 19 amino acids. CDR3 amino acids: CASSMRGGAWDRGSNEQFF. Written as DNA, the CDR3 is TGTGCCAGCTCAATGCGGGGCGGTGCGTGGGACAGGGGATCCAATGAGCAGTTCTTC.

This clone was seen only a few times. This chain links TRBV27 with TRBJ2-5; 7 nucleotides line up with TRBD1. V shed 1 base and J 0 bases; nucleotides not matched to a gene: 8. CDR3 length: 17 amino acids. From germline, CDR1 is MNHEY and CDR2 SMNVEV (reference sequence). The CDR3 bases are TGTGCCAGCAGTTTATACGGACCTGGGACAGACCAAGAGACCCAGTACTTC. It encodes CASSLYGPGTDQETQYF.

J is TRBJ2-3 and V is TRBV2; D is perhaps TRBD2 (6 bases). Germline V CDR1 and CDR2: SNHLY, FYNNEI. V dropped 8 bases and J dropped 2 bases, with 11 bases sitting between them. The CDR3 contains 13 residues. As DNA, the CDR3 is TGTGCCAGCGAGGCGGGACTCACAGATACGCAGTATTTT. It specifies CASEAGLTDTQYF.

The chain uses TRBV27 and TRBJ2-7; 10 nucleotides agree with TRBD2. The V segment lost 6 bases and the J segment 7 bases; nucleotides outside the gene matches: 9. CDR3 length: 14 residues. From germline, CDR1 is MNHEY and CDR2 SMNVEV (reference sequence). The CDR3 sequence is CASRERGGYGEQYF. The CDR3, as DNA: TGTGCCAGCAGGGAGCGGGGGGGTTATGGGGAGCAGTACTTC.

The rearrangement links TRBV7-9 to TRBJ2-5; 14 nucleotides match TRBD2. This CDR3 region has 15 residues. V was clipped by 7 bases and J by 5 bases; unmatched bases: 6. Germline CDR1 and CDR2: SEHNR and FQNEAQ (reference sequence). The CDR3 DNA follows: TGTGCCAGCATCGGACTAGCGGGAGGATGGGAGACCCAGTACTTC. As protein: CASIGLAGGWETQYF.

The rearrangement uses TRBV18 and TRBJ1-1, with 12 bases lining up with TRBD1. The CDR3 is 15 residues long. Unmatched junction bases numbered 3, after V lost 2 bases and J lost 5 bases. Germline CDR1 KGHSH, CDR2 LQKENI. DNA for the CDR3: TGTGCCAGCTCACCAGGGGACAGGGGGCGTACTGAAGCTTTCTTT. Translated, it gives CASSPGDRGRTEAFF.

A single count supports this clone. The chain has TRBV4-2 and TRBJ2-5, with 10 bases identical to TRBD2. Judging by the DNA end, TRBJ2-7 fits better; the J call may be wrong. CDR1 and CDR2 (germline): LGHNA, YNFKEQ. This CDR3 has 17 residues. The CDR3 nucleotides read TGTGCCAGCAGCCAGGATGTGGCCGGGACTAGCGACTACGAGCAGTACTTC. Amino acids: CASSQDVAGTSDYEQYF.

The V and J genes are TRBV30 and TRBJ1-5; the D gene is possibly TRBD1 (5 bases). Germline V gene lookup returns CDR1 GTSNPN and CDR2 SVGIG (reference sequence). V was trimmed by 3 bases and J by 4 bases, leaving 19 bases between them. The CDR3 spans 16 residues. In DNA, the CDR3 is TGTGCCTGGAGCGGATTGGCGGGGGGAATTAATCAGCCCCAGCATTTT. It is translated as CAWSGLAGGINQPQHF.